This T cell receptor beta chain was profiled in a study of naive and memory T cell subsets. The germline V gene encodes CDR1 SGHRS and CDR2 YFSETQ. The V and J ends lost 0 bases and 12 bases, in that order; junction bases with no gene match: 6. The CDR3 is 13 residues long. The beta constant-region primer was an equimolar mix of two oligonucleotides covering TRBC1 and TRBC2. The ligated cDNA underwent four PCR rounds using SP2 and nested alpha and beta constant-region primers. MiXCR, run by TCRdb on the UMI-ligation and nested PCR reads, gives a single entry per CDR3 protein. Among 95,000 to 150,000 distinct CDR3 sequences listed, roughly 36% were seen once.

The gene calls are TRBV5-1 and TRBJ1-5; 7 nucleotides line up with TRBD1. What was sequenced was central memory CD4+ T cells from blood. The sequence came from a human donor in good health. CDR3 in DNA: TGCGCCAGCAGCTTGGGACCGACAGGGATCCAGCATTTT. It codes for CASSLGPTGIQHF.